The clone carrying this TCR beta chain was counted many times. Its cognate antigen is unknown. Germline CDR1 reads MNHEY; CDR2 reads SVGEGT. Trimming stripped 2 bases from V and 6 bases from J, with 11 bases between. The CDR3 consists of 14 residues. To make TCR beta libraries, researchers used iRepertoire HTBI primers and Arm-PCR of CDR3 regions. Via MiXCR, TCRdb re-called the multiplex PCR reads, giving one row per CDR3 protein. The repertoire has some 410,000 distinct CDR3 sequences, about 17% of them found once; the top ten carry approximately 11%. This record belongs to a study of regulatory T cells in long-lasting Graves disease. Overall study context: Newly diagnosed Graves' patients took antithyroid drugs under 3 months.

Time point of the sample: newly diagnosed GD, antithyroid drugs for less than 3 months. RNA isolated from PBMCs was used to make the TCR library. Regarding the study as a whole: New patients shared fewer public clonotypes (about 1,000) than persistent patients did (roughly 2,600).

The same sample was also used in a study of T cells in Graves' hyperthyroidism and ophthalmopathy. As that report states: Uncontrolled infections, other autoimmune diseases, pregnancy or lactation led to exclusion of patients.

This clonotype was obtained from a woman in her twenties or thirties with Graves disease. The V call is TRBV6-2 or TRBV6-3, the J call TRBJ1-5; tentative D call: TRBD1 (6 bases). Sequenced material: peripheral blood mononuclear cells (PBMCs), taken at new diagnosis, from a patient treated with antithyroid drugs. CDR3 amino acids: CASSYRGASQPQHF. DNA for the CDR3: TGTGCCAGCAGTTACAGGGGGGCGAGTCAGCCCCAGCATTTT.